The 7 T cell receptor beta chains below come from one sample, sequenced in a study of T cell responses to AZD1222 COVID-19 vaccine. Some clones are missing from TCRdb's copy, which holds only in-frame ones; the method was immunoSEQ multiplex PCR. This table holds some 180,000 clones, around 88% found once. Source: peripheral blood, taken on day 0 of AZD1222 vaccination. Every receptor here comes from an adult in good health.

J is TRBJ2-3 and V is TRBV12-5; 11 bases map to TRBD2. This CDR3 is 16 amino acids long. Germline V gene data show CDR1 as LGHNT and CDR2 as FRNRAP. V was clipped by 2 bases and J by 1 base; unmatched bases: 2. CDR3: CASGLTSGGRTDTQYF. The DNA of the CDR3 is TGTGCTAGTGGTTTGACTAGCGGGGGACGCACAGATACGCAGTATTTT.

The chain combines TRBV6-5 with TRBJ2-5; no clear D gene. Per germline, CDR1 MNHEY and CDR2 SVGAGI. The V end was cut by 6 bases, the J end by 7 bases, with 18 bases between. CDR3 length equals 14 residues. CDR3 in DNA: TGTGCCAGCAGCGAGGACGGAGTCGGATGGACCCAGTACTTC. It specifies CASSEDGVGWTQYF.

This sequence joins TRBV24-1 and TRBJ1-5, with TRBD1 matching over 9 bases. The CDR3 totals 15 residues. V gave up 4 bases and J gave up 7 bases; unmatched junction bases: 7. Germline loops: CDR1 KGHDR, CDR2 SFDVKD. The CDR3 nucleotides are TGTGCCACCAGTGAGGCCGGGACAGGGTTCCAGCCCCAGCATTTT. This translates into CATSEAGTGFQPQHF.

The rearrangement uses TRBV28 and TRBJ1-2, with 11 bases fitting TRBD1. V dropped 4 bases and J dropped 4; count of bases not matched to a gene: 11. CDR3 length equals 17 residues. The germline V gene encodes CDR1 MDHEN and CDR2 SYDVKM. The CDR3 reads CASSSGAGQGASYGYTF. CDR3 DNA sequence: TGTGCCAGCAGTTCAGGGGCCGGACAGGGGGCTAGCTATGGCTACACCTTC.

CDR3 in amino acids: CASRDRAVHPSQYF. The CDR3 DNA is TGTGCCAGCAGAGACAGGGCGGTACATCCTTCGCAGTACTTC. This rearrangement joins TRBV6-5 to TRBJ2-7; 7 positions match TRBD1. The V and J ends lost 6 bases and 9 bases, in that order; junction bases with no gene match: 14. The germline V gene has CDR1 MNHEY and CDR2 SVGAGI. There are 14 residues in the CDR3.

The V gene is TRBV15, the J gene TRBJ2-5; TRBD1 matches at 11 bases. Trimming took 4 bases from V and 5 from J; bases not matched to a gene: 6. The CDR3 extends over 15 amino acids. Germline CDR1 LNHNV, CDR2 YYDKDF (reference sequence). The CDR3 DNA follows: TGTGCCACCAGCATTGGACAGGGGGCCTTGGAGACCCAGTACTTC. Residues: CATSIGQGALETQYF.

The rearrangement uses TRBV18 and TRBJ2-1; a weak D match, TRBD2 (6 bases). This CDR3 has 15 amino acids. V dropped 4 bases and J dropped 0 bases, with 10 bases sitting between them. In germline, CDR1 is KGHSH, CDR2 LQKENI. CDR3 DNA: TGTGCCAGCTCACTTGCCGGGAGCTCCTACAATGAGCAGTTCTTC. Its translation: CASSLAGSSYNEQFF.